This TCR beta chain was captured by sequencing in a study of technical replicates of blood from four donors. The method was immunoSEQ multiplex PCR; TCRdb's version includes in-frame clones alone and lacks a portion of them. The table lists tens of thousands of clones, about 82% of them singletons. CDR3 length: 11 residues. Germline V gives CDR1 SEHNR, CDR2 FQNEAQ (reference sequence). About this clone itself: The germline gene is not matched at one end of the junction; a read error may be the cause.

Sequencing was performed on PBMCs. The TCR sequence derives from a human donor in good health. Some clones in this sample may be carry-over from other donors' samples. The chain uses TRBV7-9 and TRBJ1-2, with 9 bases matching TRBD1. The DNA for the CDR3 is TGTGCCAGCAGCTTAGGTGGACAGGGGCACTTC. It is translated as CASSLGGQGHF.